Listed here are 20 T cell receptor beta chains from one sample, sequenced in a study of blood T cells in healthy people across ages. A sample-barcoded 5' primer and a J-beta primer mix were used in a second PCR of roughly 6 to 11 cycles. Each CDR3 protein is one row after TCRdb ran MiXCR on the 5' RACE reads. The data show 750,000 to 950,000 distinct CDR3 sequences, around 29% seen once. These same records also appear under a second study, on T cells of mothers and their children.

The material sequenced was blood. The receptors derive from a woman aged 40 to 55 in good health.

The chain employs TRBV12-3 or TRBV12-4 and TRBJ1-2; D might be TRBD1 (5 bases). This CDR3 is built from 12 residues. V lost 6 bases to trimming and J lost 8 bases, with 13 bases between them. Written as DNA, the CDR3 is TGTGCCAGCAGCAGGGAGGCCACAGGCTACACCTTC. It translates to CASSREATGYTF.

The CDR3 nucleotides read TGTGCCAGCAGTTTATGGGGACTGAGCAATCAGCCCCAGCATTTT. It is translated as CASSLWGLSNQPQHF. This chain connects TRBV12-3 or TRBV12-4 to TRBJ1-5, with a tentative D call TRBD1 (5 bases). The length of the CDR3 is 15 residues. V lost 2 bases to trimming and J lost 1 base, with 9 bases between them.

This clonotype was seen repeatedly, ten times or more. V gene TRBV29-1 combines with J gene TRBJ2-1; 9 bases fit TRBD2. The germline CDR1 and CDR2 sequences are SQVTM and ANQGSEA. J gave up 6 bases and V 4 bases, and 10 bases lay outside the gene matches. CDR3 length: 15 amino acids. CDR3 amino acids: CSVVSGGNSPNEQFF. The CDR3 DNA sequence: TGCAGCGTTGTGAGCGGGGGGAATTCCCCCAATGAGCAGTTCTTC.

This clonotype has ten or more counts. The chain is built from TRBV20-1 and TRBJ1-2; 7 bases agree with TRBD1. This CDR3 comprises 15 residues. The V and J ends lost 0 bases and 8 bases, in that order; junction bases with no gene match: 12. Per germline, CDR1 DFQATT and CDR2 SNEGSKA (reference sequence). The CDR3 sequence: CSARDRQGLIGGYTF. In nucleotides, the CDR3 is TGCAGTGCTAGAGACCGACAGGGACTGATAGGCGGCTACACCTTC.

The rearrangement links TRBV5-6 to TRBJ1-2, with a weak D call TRBD1 (5 bases). V lost 1 base and J 1 base, leaving 8 bases between the germline ends. Per the germline V gene, CDR1 is SGHDT and CDR2 is YYEEEE. The CDR3 loop spans 14 amino acids. DNA for the CDR3: TGTGCCAGCAGCTTGACAGGAGTTAACTATGGCTACACCTTC. It translates to CASSLTGVNYGYTF.

About this clonotype: Just one base apart from a much larger clone, this may be a read error. The chain couples TRBV6-4 to TRBJ2-1, with 11 positions matching TRBD1. The CDR3 runs to 14 residues. After removal of 6 bases from V and 6 bases from J, the junction contained 4 bases not matched to a gene. Germline V lookup: CDR1 MRHNA, CDR2 SNTAGT. The CDR3, as DNA: TGTGCCAGCAGGTCCGGGACAGGGGGCAATGAGCAGTTCTTC. Amino acids: CASRSGTGGNEQFF.

This clonotype has a handful of counts. The chain is built from TRBV28 and TRBJ2-1; 16 positions agree with TRBD2. The CDR3 spans 15 residues. Germline CDR1 is MDHEN and CDR2 is SYDVKM. V shed 8 bases and J 6 bases; nucleotides not matched to a gene: 4. The CDR3 sequence is CASRGLAGGRNEQFF. The DNA of the CDR3 is TGTGCCAGCCGGGGACTAGCGGGGGGGCGCAATGAGCAGTTCTTC.

This clonotype was counted many times. A much bigger clone sits one base away, suggesting this may be a read error. The CDR3 DNA reads as TGTGCCAGCAGCTGTAGCGGTAGTTCGAGAGGGCAGTTCTTC. This sequence encodes CASSCSGSSRGQFF. V and J are TRBV11-1 and TRBJ2-1, with a possible D match to TRBD2 (6 bases). This CDR3 has 14 residues. Germline V CDR1 and CDR2: SGHAT, FQDESV (reference sequence). Trimming took off 4 bases at V and 12 bases at J, with 19 bases between the two ends. Combining the CDR3 with reference TRBV11-1 and TRBJ2-1 gives the whole variable domain EAEVAQSPRYKITEKSQAVAFWCDPISGHATLYWYRQILGQGPELLVQFQDESVVDDSQLPKDRFSAERLKGVDSTLKIQPAELGDSAMYLCASSCSGSSRGQFFGPGTRLTVL.

V gene TRBV15 combines with J gene TRBJ1-5; 7 nucleotides align to TRBD1. The CDR3 has 15 amino acids. Germline CDR1 LNHNV, CDR2 YYDKDF (reference sequence). V shed 1 base, J shed 3 bases, and the junction held 3 bases outside the gene matches. The CDR3 DNA sequence: TGTGCCACCAGCAGAGGGGACAGAAACAATCAGCCCCAGCATTTT. Protein sequence: CATSRGDRNNQPQHF.

This clonotype was picked up many times. This chain uses TRBV28 with TRBJ2-7; no definite D call. The CDR3 sequence is 13 residues long. Per germline, CDR1 MDHEN and CDR2 SYDVKM. Between the trimmed V and J ends, which lost 8 bases and 1 base, there was a span of 12 bases. CDR3 nucleotides: TGTGCCAGCCTTTCGACACCATCCTACGAGCAGTACTTC. This gives the protein CASLSTPSYEQYF.

This clonotype was recorded at least ten times. The rearrangement joins TRBV15 to TRBJ2-3; weak D call: TRBD1 (5 bases). Germline V lookup: CDR1 LNHNV, CDR2 YYDKDF (reference sequence). The CDR3 length is 15 residues. V was trimmed by 0 bases and J by 2 bases, leaving 9 bases between them. The CDR3 loop reads CATSRDRAVTDTQYF. Here the CDR3 DNA reads TGTGCCACCAGCAGAGACAGGGCCGTCACAGATACGCAGTATTTT.

This clonotype came up a few times. V is TRBV5-1 and J is TRBJ2-3, with D tentatively TRBD1 or TRBD2 (5 bases each). The V end was cut by 1 base, the J end by 0 bases, with 18 bases between. Germline CDR1 is SGHRS and CDR2 is YFSETQ. CDR3 size: 18 residues. CDR3 protein: CASSLTGTGKISTDTQYF. The CDR3 DNA is TGCGCCAGCAGCTTGACCGGGACCGGGAAGATAAGCACAGATACGCAGTATTTT.

CDR3 protein: CASSTRLAGATDTQYF. The CDR3 DNA follows: TGTGCCAGCAGCACCCGACTAGCGGGAGCCACAGATACGCAGTATTTT. This chain joins TRBV7-9 and TRBJ2-3, with 12 bases matching TRBD2. The CDR3 contains 16 residues. Germline V gene lookup returns CDR1 SEHNR and CDR2 FQNEAQ (reference sequence). The V gene end was trimmed by 5 bases and the J gene end by 2 bases; junction bases not matched to a gene: 5.

This clonotype appeared a few times. V and J are TRBV12-3 or TRBV12-4 and TRBJ2-2; no reliable D call. This CDR3 is built from 13 residues. The germline V and J ends were trimmed by 7 bases and 1 base, with 7 bases remaining between them. In DNA form, the CDR3 reads TGTGCCAGCATGGGTGGGAACACCGGGGAGCTGTTTTTT. Translation: CASMGGNTGELFF.

Notes on this clonotype: One end of the junction varies from germline; a read error may be responsible. V gene TRBV2 combines with J gene TRBJ1-5; 10 bases align to TRBD1. Germline V CDR1 and CDR2: SNHLY, FYNNEI. The CDR3 has 16 residues. In DNA form, the CDR3 reads TGTGCCAGCAGAGATCCGCGGGACAGGGGAAATCAGCCTCAGCATTTT. Translated: CASRDPRDRGNQPQHF. Using reference TRBV2 and TRBJ1-5 for the parts outside the CDR3, the full variable domain is EPEVTQTPSHQVTQMGQEVILRCVPISNHLYFYWYRQILGQKVEFLVSFYNNEISEKSEIFDDQFSVERPDGSNFTLKIRSTKLEDSAMYFCASRDPRDRGNQPQHFGDGTRLSIL.

This clonotype showed up just a few times. The genes are TRBV7-9 and TRBJ2-1; tentative D call: TRBD2 (6 bases). Germline values: CDR1 SEHNR, CDR2 FQNEAQ (reference sequence). V lost 0 bases and J lost 7, with 10 bases in between. CDR3 size: 14 residues. In DNA form, the CDR3 reads TGTGCCAGCAGCTTAGCCCCTAGCGATAATGAGCAGTTCTTC. It is translated as CASSLAPSDNEQFF.

A remark on this clonotype: This may come from a read error, since a much larger clone is one base off. V and J are TRBV28 and TRBJ2-5, with 12 bases aligning to TRBD2. The DNA end favors TRBJ2-7, so the J call may be wrong. The CDR3 consists of 15 residues. From germline, CDR1 is MDHEN and CDR2 SYDVKM. The CDR3 DNA follows: TGTGCCAGCAGTTGGGGACTAGCGGGTTGCGGCGAGCAGTACTTC. This codes for CASSWGLAGCGEQYF.

This sequence joins TRBV20-1 and TRBJ2-2; 9 nucleotides agree with TRBD2. The junction had 4 bases not matched to a gene; V was cut back by 0 bases and J by 2 bases. The CDR3 is 16 residues long. Per the germline V gene, CDR1 is DFQATT and CDR2 is SNEGSKA (reference sequence). The chain's CDR3 is CSARDPTSGNTGELFF. As DNA, the CDR3 is TGCAGTGCTAGAGACCCGACTAGCGGCAACACCGGGGAGCTGTTTTTT.

This clonotype came up many times. The chain uses TRBV20-1 and TRBJ2-7; D gene ambiguous. Germline V CDR1 and CDR2: DFQATT, SNEGSKA (reference sequence). This CDR3 spans 14 amino acids. Trimming stripped 4 bases from V and 5 bases from J, with 18 bases between. The CDR3 loop is CSANKGLIVDEQYF. CDR3 DNA sequence: TGCAGTGCTAACAAGGGTTTGATTGTGGACGAGCAGTACTTC.

This clonotype was picked up many times. The chain uses TRBV11-1 and TRBJ2-5, with a weak D call TRBD1 (6 bases). The V and J ends lost 2 bases and 3 bases respectively, with 7 bases between them. This CDR3 has 13 amino acids. Germline assignment: CDR1 SGHAT and CDR2 FQDESV (reference sequence). The CDR3 spells CASSLHREETQYF. CDR3 nucleotides: TGTGCCAGCAGCTTACACAGGGAAGAGACCCAGTACTTC. Supplemented by reference TRBV11-1 and TRBJ2-5, the full variable domain reads EAEVAQSPRYKITEKSQAVAFWCDPISGHATLYWYRQILGQGPELLVQFQDESVVDDSQLPKDRFSAERLKGVDSTLKIQPAELGDSAMYLCASSLHREETQYFGPGTRLLVL.